What follows are 11 T cell receptor beta chains derived from one specimen sequenced in a study of cytomegalovirus exposure and HLA in healthy donors. The PCR used 60 Vbeta and 13 Jbeta primers. Sequencing used immunoSEQ multiplex PCR; TCRdb keeps in-frame clones, though not all of them. The table includes about 160,000 clones, 65% to 90% detected once. Material for sequencing was PBMCs. The receptors stem from a man aged 45-65 years in good health and CMV-seropositive.

This chain links TRBV5-4 with TRBJ2-5, with TRBD2 identical over 12 bases. The germline V gene encodes CDR1 SGHNT and CDR2 YYREEE (reference sequence). The CDR3 has 15 residues. V was clipped by 3 bases and J by 4 bases; unmatched bases: 4. The CDR3 reads CASSSGLAGPETQYF. The DNA for the CDR3 is TGTGCCAGCAGCTCAGGACTAGCGGGACCAGAGACCCAGTACTTC. Combining the CDR3 with reference TRBV5-4 and TRBJ2-5 gives the whole variable domain ETGVTQSPTHLIKTRGQQVTLRCSSQSGHNTVSWYQQALGQGPQFIFQYYREEENGRGNFPPRFSGLQFPNYSSELNVNALELDDSALYLCASSSGLAGPETQYFGPGTRLLVL.

On this clone itself: Its ends do not fully match the called genes, so a read error is possible. This chain uses TRBV25-1 with TRBJ1-4; 7 positions agree with TRBD1. The CDR3 has 16 amino acids. The germline gives CDR1 MGHDK, CDR2 SYGVNS. The CDR3 sequence: CASSEYKGALNEKPFF. Here the CDR3 DNA reads TGTGCCAGCAGTGAATATAAGGGGGCCTTAAATGAAAAACCGTTTTTT.

The chain carries TRBV5-1 and TRBJ1-2, with TRBD1 identical over 7 bases. Germline CDR1 is SGHRS and CDR2 is YFSETQ. CDR3 length equals 12 residues. The J segment lost 6 bases and the V segment lost 7 bases, leaving 6 bases of the junction unmatched. Written as DNA, the CDR3 is TGCGCCAGCGCCGAGGGGGCGAATGGCTACACCTTC. Residues: CASAEGANGYTF.

V is TRBV4-1 and J is TRBJ1-2; 8 positions match TRBD1. Trimming took 1 base from V and 4 from J; bases not matched to a gene: 5. Per the germline V gene, CDR1 is MGHRA and CDR2 is YSYEKL. This CDR3 is 15 amino acids long. The CDR3 sequence is CASSQGGQGTYGYTF. CDR3 in DNA: TGCGCCAGCAGCCAAGGTGGACAGGGCACCTATGGCTACACCTTC.

This chain links TRBV7-8 with TRBJ1-2; 8 bases are shared with TRBD1. The CDR3 is made up of 15 amino acids. V lost 4 bases and J lost 7; bases outside the gene matches: 11. CDR1 is SGHVS and CDR2 is FQNEAQ in the germline V gene. Written as DNA, the CDR3 is TGTGCCAGCAGCTCAAGCCTTGACAGGGGTGGTGGCTACACCTTC. Protein sequence: CASSSSLDRGGGYTF.

The V call is TRBV10-1, the J call TRBJ2-1, with no clear D. The CDR3 has 12 amino acids. Trimming removed 3 bases from V and 4 bases from J, with 4 bases in between. From germline, CDR1 is WNHNN and CDR2 SYGVQD (reference sequence). CDR3 in DNA: TGCGCCAGCAGTGACAGATACAATGAGCAGTTCTTC. Translation: CASSDRYNEQFF.

The chain couples TRBV7-3 to TRBJ1-3; the match to TRBD1 covers 7 bases. This CDR3 has 13 amino acids. The V and J ends lost 5 bases and 4 bases, in that order; junction bases with no gene match: 2. Germline V CDR1 and CDR2: SGHTA, FQGTGA. The chain's CDR3 is CASSQDRGNTIYF. The CDR3 region has the DNA TGTGCCAGCAGCCAGGACAGGGGAAACACCATATATTTT.

The CDR3 DNA reads TGTGCCAGCAGGCGCCGAGGCGGGCTCGCCCTCCAAGAGACCCAGTACTTC. It is translated as CASRRRGGLALQETQYF. V and J are TRBV5-6 and TRBJ2-5; D possibly corresponds to TRBD2 (5 bases). The V end was cut by 5 bases, the J end by 1 base, with 21 bases between. The CDR3 has 17 residues. CDR1 is SGHDT and CDR2 is YYEEEE in the germline V gene.

This sequence joins TRBV2 and TRBJ1-1, with TRBD1 matching 11 bases. V shed 5 bases and J 2 bases; nucleotides not matched to a gene: 7. The CDR3 loop spans 16 amino acids. The germline V gene encodes CDR1 SNHLY and CDR2 FYNNEI. This CDR3 reads CASSLRTGGSNTEAFF. In DNA, the CDR3 is TGTGCCAGCAGTTTACGGACAGGGGGCTCAAACACTGAAGCTTTCTTT.

For the CDR3, the DNA is TGTGCCAGCAGTTACTCGACTGGGGGCGACTATGGCTACACCTTC. Protein sequence: CASSYSTGGDYGYTF. The chain recombines TRBV6-5 with TRBJ1-2; D may be TRBD1 (6 bases). In germline, CDR1 is MNHEY, CDR2 SVGAGI. V was pared by 0 bases and J by 3 bases, with 11 bases between. This CDR3 is built from 15 residues.

J is TRBJ2-1 and V is TRBV6-5, with 12 bases that match TRBD2. The CDR3 length is 14 residues. CDR1 MNHEY and CDR2 SVGAGI come from the germline V gene. Unmatched junction bases numbered 9, after V lost 8 bases and J lost 10 bases. The CDR3 region is CASLVTSGSKEQFF. In DNA, the CDR3 is TGTGCCAGCCTCGTGACTAGCGGGAGCAAGGAGCAGTTCTTC.